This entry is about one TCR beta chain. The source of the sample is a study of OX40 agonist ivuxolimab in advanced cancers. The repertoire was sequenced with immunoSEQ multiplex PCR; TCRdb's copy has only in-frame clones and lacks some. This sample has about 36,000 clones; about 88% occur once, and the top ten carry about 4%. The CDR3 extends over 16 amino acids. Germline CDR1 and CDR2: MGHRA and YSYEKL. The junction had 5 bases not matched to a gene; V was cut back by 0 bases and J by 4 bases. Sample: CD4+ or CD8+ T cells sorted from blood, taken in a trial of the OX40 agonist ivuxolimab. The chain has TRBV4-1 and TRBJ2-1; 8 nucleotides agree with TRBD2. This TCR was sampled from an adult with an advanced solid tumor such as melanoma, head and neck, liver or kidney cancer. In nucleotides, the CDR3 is TGCGCCAGCAGCCAAGATGCGGGGGGCTTATACAATGAGCAGTTCTTC. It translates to CASSQDAGGLYNEQFF.